Following are 25 T cell receptor beta chains from one sample sequenced in a study of radiation and T cells in renal cell carcinoma. Time point denoted: blood 4 weeks post-SBRT, at nephrectomy. Treatment described: 15 Gy SBRT to primary tumor, nephrectomy 4 weeks later. Sequenced by immunoSEQ multiplex PCR; TCRdb stores in-frame clones only, minus some. The sample shows approximately 31,000 clones, about 85% of them seen only once. This sample comprised blood, obtained from a patient whose treatment included radiotherapy and nephrectomy. The receptors here all came from a man in his fifties or sixties with renal cell carcinoma.

This chain connects TRBV7-2 to TRBJ2-5; tentatively, D is TRBD2 (6 bases). The germline gives CDR1 SGHTA, CDR2 FQGNSA. The CDR3 runs 12 residues. V shed 3 bases and J shed 7 bases, with 9 bases lying between them. CDR3 nucleotide sequence: TGTGCCAGCAGCTTTGCCGGGGGGACCCAGTACTTC. Protein product: CASSFAGGTQYF.

The chain links TRBV14 to TRBJ1-2; D gene ambiguous. The V and J ends lost 0 bases and 7 bases respectively, with 6 bases between them. Germline V CDR1 and CDR2: SGHDN, FVKESK. The CDR3 contains 12 residues. CDR3 protein: CASSQDRVGYTF. CDR3 coding DNA: TGTGCCAGCAGCCAAGATCGGGTTGGCTACACCTTC.

The chain joins TRBV18 to TRBJ1-5; D gene uncertain. The CDR3 is 16 residues long. The germline CDR1 and CDR2 sequences are KGHSH and LQKENI. V was clipped by 2 bases and J by 5 bases, with 16 bases between them. The CDR3 DNA reads as TGTGCCAGCTCACCATACCAGAGTATATGGCATCAGCCCCAGCATTTT. This gives the protein CASSPYQSIWHQPQHF.

The V gene is TRBV5-1, the J gene TRBJ2-5; maybe TRBD1 (6 bases). Trimming took 1 base from V and 3 from J, leaving 13 bases between them. This CDR3 region has 15 residues. Germline values: CDR1 SGHRS, CDR2 YFSETQ. CDR3 sequence reads: CASSLTAAGEETQYF. For the CDR3, the DNA is TGCGCCAGCAGCTTGACCGCGGCAGGGGAAGAGACCCAGTACTTC.

The chain combines TRBV5-6 with TRBJ2-1, with 7 bases aligning to TRBD2. Trimming at V came to 1 base and at J to 5 bases, leaving 6 bases not matched to a gene. Germline CDR1 reads SGHDT; CDR2 reads YYEEEE. The CDR3 contains 15 residues. CDR3 bases: TGTGCCAGCAGCTTGCGGCGGGAGCCGAACAATGAGCAGTTCTTC. Translating gives CASSLRREPNNEQFF.

The chain has TRBV9 and TRBJ2-1; TRBD1 or TRBD2 may be the D gene (6 bases each). There are 16 residues in the CDR3. V was trimmed by 1 base and J by 7 bases, leaving 18 bases between them. CDR1 and CDR2 from the germline V gene are SGDLS and YYNGEE. Here the CDR3 DNA reads TGTGCCAGCAGCGTAAGGGCGGACGGGGGCGGGAATGAGCAGTTCTTC. The encoded protein is CASSVRADGGGNEQFF.

V and J are TRBV7-2 and TRBJ2-1, with 11 bases fitting TRBD2. Germline V gene lookup returns CDR1 SGHTA and CDR2 FQGNSA. Trimming at V came to 5 bases and at J to 3 bases, leaving 6 bases not matched to a gene. This CDR3 has 16 residues. CDR3 nucleotides: TGTGCCAGCAGCCCCCTTGGACTAGCGGGCTACAATGAGCAGTTCTTC. Its translation is CASSPLGLAGYNEQFF.

This sequence joins TRBV5-4 and TRBJ1-3; TRBD1 aligns across 7 bases. With 4 bases clipped from V and 4 bases from J, the junction kept 5 bases outside the gene matches. Germline values: CDR1 SGHNT, CDR2 YYREEE (reference sequence). CDR3 length: 14 residues. The CDR3 DNA is TGTGCCAGCAGCCCGACAGGGTTCGGAAACACCATATATTTT. This gives the protein CASSPTGFGNTIYF.

This sequence joins TRBV5-5 and TRBJ2-1; D gene ambiguous. Trimming took off 0 bases at V and 2 bases at J, with 12 bases between the two ends. Germline CDR1 is SGHKS and CDR2 is YYEKEE (reference sequence). The CDR3 runs to 16 residues. The CDR3 bases are TGTGCCAGCAGCTTGGTGATGCGGCACCCCTACAATGAGCAGTTCTTC. It yields the protein CASSLVMRHPYNEQFF.

V and J are TRBV6-5 and TRBJ2-7; no clear D gene. The CDR3 covers 13 residues. V lost 6 bases to trimming and J lost 3 bases, with 12 bases between them. Per germline, CDR1 MNHEY and CDR2 SVGAGI. CDR3 amino acids: CASRLARHYEQYF. The CDR3 coding sequence is TGTGCCAGCAGGCTCGCCCGCCACTACGAGCAGTACTTC.

This clone was detected a few times. The chain carries TRBV6-5 and TRBJ1-1, with 11 bases that match TRBD1. Germline V CDR1 and CDR2: MNHEY, SVGAGI. V lost 7 bases, J lost 1 base, and 2 bases stayed unmatched. CDR3 size: 14 residues. Here the CDR3 reads CASNGQGANTEAFF. The CDR3, as DNA: TGTGCCAGCAACGGACAGGGGGCGAACACTGAAGCTTTCTTT.

This chain connects TRBV19 to TRBJ2-7, with D perhaps matching TRBD2 (6 bases). The V gene lost 5 bases and the J gene lost 0 bases, with 11 bases spanning the gap. This CDR3 region has 14 residues. Germline CDR1 reads LNHDA; CDR2 reads SQIVND (reference sequence). The CDR3 spells CASSPRRGSYEQYF. The CDR3 DNA reads TGTGCCAGTAGTCCCAGGCGGGGCTCCTACGAGCAGTACTTC.

The V call is TRBV6-5, the J call TRBJ1-6; D is uncertain. Germline loops: CDR1 MNHEY, CDR2 SVGAGI. Deletions cut 3 bases from V and 7 bases from J, with 10 bases between. This CDR3 comprises 14 residues. The CDR3 DNA is TGTGCCAGCAGTTATGTGGGAGGGAATTCACCCCTCCACTTT. Its translation is CASSYVGGNSPLHF.

The chain recombines TRBV6-5 with TRBJ1-2, with unresolved D. Germline V gene sequence: CDR1 MNHEY, CDR2 SVGAGI. V lost 6 bases and J lost 3, with 11 bases in between. The CDR3 length is 13 residues. The CDR3 region has the DNA TGTGCCAGCAGCCCCTCGTGGGACTATGGCTACACCTTC. Protein product: CASSPSWDYGYTF.

The V call is TRBV6-5, the J call TRBJ1-1, with D possibly matching TRBD1 (6 bases). The germline gives CDR1 MNHEY, CDR2 SVGAGI. The CDR3 length is 15 residues. Trimming cost V 5 bases and J 7 bases, with 20 bases left between them. The CDR3 DNA reads as TGTGCCAGCAGTCCTCCAGGTACAGGGTGGGGTGAAGCTTTCTTT. Translated: CASSPPGTGWGEAFF.

The CDR3 loop reads CATRWGSSYNEQFF. Here the CDR3 DNA reads TGTGCCACGAGATGGGGGAGCTCCTACAATGAGCAGTTCTTC. This rearrangement joins TRBV25-1 to TRBJ2-1; TRBD1 or TRBD2 may be the D gene (5 bases each). The length of the CDR3 is 14 residues. CDR1 is MGHDK and CDR2 is SYGVNS in the germline V gene. V was trimmed by 10 bases and J by 0 bases, leaving 13 bases between them. Variable domain in full (rest from reference TRBV25-1 and TRBJ2-1): EADIYQTPRYLVIGTGKKITLECSQTMGHDKMYWYQQDPGMELHLIHYSYGVNSTEKGDLSSESTVSRIRTEHFPLTLESARPSHTSQYLCATRWGSSYNEQFFGPGTRLTVL.

The rearrangement uses TRBV4-3 and TRBJ1-5; no reliable D call. Trimming cost V 0 bases and J 0 bases, with 12 bases left between them. This CDR3 has 17 amino acids. Germline loops: CDR1 LGHNA, CDR2 YSLEER. CDR3 sequence reads: CASSQDLPSHSNQPQHF. Written as DNA, the CDR3 is TGCGCCAGCAGCCAAGATTTACCGTCTCATAGCAATCAGCCCCAGCATTTT.

The chain carries TRBV5-5 and TRBJ2-3, with 9 nucleotides matching TRBD1. Germline loops: CDR1 SGHKS, CDR2 YYEKEE (reference sequence). The V segment lost 5 bases and the J segment 4 bases; nucleotides outside the gene matches: 11. This CDR3 comprises 16 residues. The CDR3 DNA reads as TGTGCCAGCAGACCCGGGACAGGGTCTTTCGCAGATACGCAGTATTTT. The encoded protein is CASRPGTGSFADTQYF.

J is TRBJ2-7 and V is TRBV5-6; D remains unclear. The germline V and J ends were trimmed by 4 bases and 0 bases, with 5 bases remaining between them. The germline V gene has CDR1 SGHDT and CDR2 YYEEEE. CDR3 length equals 12 residues. CDR3 amino acids: CASSRASYEQYF. CDR3 nucleotides: TGTGCCAGCAGCCGGGCCTCCTACGAGCAGTACTTC.

The chain is built from TRBV27 and TRBJ1-1; D gene ambiguous. Germline V gene sequence: CDR1 MNHEY, CDR2 SMNVEV (reference sequence). There are 13 residues in the CDR3. V lost 7 bases to trimming and J lost 0 bases, with 9 bases between them. Here the CDR3 reads CASIGQMNTEAFF. CDR3 nucleotides: TGTGCCAGCATAGGGCAGATGAACACTGAAGCTTTCTTT.

This rearrangement joins TRBV7-9 to TRBJ2-1, with D possibly called TRBD1 or TRBD2 (6 bases each). The CDR3 contains 14 residues. V lost 0 bases and J 10 bases, leaving 13 bases between the germline ends. Germline CDR1 is SEHNR and CDR2 is FQNEAQ (reference sequence). CDR3 sequence (DNA): TGTGCCAGCAGCTTAGCTAGCGGAACAGGGGAGCAGTTCTTC. It specifies CASSLASGTGEQFF.

The gene calls are TRBV10-1 and TRBJ1-5; tentative D call: TRBD1 (6 bases). This CDR3 is built from 11 residues. Germline values: CDR1 WNHNN, CDR2 SYGVQD (reference sequence). The V end was cut by 9 bases, the J end by 10 bases, with 13 bases between. The CDR3 nucleotides read TGCGCCAGGGGGGGGCGGTTCCCCCAGCATTTT. This sequence encodes CARGGRFPQHF.

V gene TRBV19 combines with J gene TRBJ1-5; no definite D call. CDR3 length: 14 amino acids. Germline CDR1 is LNHDA and CDR2 is SQIVND (reference sequence). Deletions cut 3 bases from V and 3 bases from J, with 9 bases between. The DNA of the CDR3 is TGTGCCAGTAGTATGGTCAGGAACAATCAGCCCCAGCATTTT. This gives the protein CASSMVRNNQPQHF. Full variable domain (outside the CDR3, taken from reference TRBV19 and TRBJ1-5): DGGITQSPKYLFRKEGQNVTLSCEQNLNHDAMYWYRQDPGQGLRLIYYSQIVNDFQKGDIAEGYSVSREKKESFPLTVTSAQKNPTAFYLCASSMVRNNQPQHFGDGTRLSIL.

The chain links TRBV19 to TRBJ2-7, with D possibly matching TRBD1 (6 bases). CDR3 length equals 17 residues. Per germline, CDR1 LNHDA and CDR2 SQIVND (reference sequence). Trimming took off 5 bases at V and 8 bases at J, with 28 bases between the two ends. CDR3 residues: CASSVQGTNPPLGKQYF. The DNA of the CDR3 is TGTGCCAGTAGTGTTCAGGGGACAAATCCTCCGCTTGGGAAGCAGTACTTC.

This sequence joins TRBV14 and TRBJ1-2; TRBD1 might be the D (5 bases). The V gene lost 2 bases and the J gene lost 6 bases, with 10 bases spanning the gap. The V gene's germline CDR1 is SGHDN and CDR2 FVKESK. The CDR3 loop spans 13 amino acids. CDR3 DNA: TGTGCCAGCAGCCAACAGGGTTTAAATGGCTACACCTTC. This translates into CASSQQGLNGYTF.